This T cell receptor beta chain was recorded in a study of T cell responses to AZD1222 COVID-19 vaccine. Per germline, CDR1 SGHNT and CDR2 YYREEE (reference sequence). The CDR3 loop spans 15 amino acids. V was pared by 5 bases and J by 3 bases, with 17 bases between. Measured with immunoSEQ multiplex PCR; TCRdb has only the in-frame clones, and not every one. The sample has more than 140,000 clones; more than 75% are singletons. The sample in question was peripheral blood, obtained on day 0 of AZD1222 vaccination. This TCR was recovered from an adult in good health. The chain couples TRBV5-4 to TRBJ1-1; D is possibly TRBD1 (5 bases). The CDR3 coding sequence is TGTGCCAGCAGTCTGGCGGTAGGGGAGGACACTGAAGCTTTCTTT. It translates to CASSLAVGEDTEAFF.